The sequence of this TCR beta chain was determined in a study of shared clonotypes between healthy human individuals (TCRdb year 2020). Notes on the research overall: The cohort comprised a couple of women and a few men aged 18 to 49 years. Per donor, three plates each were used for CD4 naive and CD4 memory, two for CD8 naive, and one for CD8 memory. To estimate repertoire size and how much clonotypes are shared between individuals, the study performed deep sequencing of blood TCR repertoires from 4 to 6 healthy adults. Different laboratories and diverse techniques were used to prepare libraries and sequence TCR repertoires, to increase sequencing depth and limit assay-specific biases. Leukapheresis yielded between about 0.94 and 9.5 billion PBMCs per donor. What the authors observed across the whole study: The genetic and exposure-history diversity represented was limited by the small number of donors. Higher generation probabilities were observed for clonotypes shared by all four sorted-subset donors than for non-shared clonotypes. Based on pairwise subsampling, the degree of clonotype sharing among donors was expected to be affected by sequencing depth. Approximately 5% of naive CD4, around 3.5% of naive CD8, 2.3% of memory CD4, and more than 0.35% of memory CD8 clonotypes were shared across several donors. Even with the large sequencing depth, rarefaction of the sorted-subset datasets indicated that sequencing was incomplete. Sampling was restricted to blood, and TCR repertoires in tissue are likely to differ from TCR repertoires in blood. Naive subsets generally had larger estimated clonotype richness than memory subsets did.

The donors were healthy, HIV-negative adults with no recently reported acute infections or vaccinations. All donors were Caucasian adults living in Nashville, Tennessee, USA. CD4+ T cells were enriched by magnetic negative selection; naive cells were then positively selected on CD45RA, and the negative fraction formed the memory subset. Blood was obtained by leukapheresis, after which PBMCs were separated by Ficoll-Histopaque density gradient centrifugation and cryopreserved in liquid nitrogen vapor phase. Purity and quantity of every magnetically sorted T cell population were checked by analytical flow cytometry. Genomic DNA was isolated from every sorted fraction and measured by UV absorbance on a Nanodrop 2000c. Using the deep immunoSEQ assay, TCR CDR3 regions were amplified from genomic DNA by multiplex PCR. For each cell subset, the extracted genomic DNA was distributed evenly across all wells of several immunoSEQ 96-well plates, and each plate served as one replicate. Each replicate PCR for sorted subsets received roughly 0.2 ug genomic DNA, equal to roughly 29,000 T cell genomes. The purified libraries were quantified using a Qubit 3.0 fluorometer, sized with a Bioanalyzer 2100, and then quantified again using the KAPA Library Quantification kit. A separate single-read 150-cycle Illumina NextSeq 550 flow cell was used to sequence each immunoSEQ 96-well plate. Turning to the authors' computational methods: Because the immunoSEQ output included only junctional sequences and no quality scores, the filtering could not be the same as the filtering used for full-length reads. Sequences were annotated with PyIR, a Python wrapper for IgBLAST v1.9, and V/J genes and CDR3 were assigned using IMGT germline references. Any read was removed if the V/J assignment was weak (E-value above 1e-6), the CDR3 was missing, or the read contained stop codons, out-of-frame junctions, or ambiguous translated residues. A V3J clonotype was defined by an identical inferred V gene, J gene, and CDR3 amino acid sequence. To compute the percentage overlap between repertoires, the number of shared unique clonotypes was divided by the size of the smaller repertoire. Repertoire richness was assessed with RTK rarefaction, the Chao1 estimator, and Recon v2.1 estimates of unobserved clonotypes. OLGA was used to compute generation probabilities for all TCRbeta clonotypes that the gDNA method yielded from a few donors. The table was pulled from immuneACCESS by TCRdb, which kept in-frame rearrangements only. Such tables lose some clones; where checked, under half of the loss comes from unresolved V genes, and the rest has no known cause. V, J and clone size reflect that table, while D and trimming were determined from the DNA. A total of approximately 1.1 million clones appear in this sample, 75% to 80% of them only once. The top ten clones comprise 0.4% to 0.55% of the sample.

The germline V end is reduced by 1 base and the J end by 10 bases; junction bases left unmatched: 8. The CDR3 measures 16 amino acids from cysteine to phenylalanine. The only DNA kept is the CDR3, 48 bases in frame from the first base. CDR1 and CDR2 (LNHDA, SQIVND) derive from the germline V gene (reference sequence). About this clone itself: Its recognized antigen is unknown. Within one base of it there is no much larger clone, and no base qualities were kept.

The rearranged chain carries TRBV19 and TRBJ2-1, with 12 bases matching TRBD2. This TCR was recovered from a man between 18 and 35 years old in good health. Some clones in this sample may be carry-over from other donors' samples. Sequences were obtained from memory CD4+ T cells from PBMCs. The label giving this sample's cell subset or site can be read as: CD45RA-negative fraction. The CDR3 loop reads CASSIGGLAGRAEQFF. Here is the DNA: TGTGCCAGTAGTATAGGTGGACTAGCGGGAAGGGCGGAGCAGTTCTTC.